This section outlines one T cell receptor beta chain sequence together with its context. Its binding antigen is unknown. No qualities accompany the bases; no much larger clone lies one base away. TCR CDR3 regions were amplified from genomic DNA by multiplex PCR using the deep immunoSEQ assay. For each cell subset, the extracted genomic DNA was distributed evenly across all wells of several immunoSEQ 96-well plates, and each plate served as one replicate. For sorted subsets, about 200 ng genomic DNA, equal to tens of thousands of T cell genomes, was loaded into each replicate PCR. Purified libraries were measured with a Qubit 3.0 fluorometer, size-checked on a Bioanalyzer 2100, and measured again with the KAPA Library Quantification kit. Every immunoSEQ 96-well plate was sequenced on a separate single-read 150-cycle Illumina NextSeq 550 flow cell. The paper's data handling went like this. Because only junctional sequences without quality scores were contained in the immunoSEQ output, filtering matching that applied to full-length reads could not be performed. Sequences were annotated with PyIR, a Python wrapper for IgBLAST v1.9, using IMGT germline references to assign V/J genes and CDR3. Reads with weak V/J assignments (E-value above 1e-6), missing CDR3, stop codons, out-of-frame junctions, or ambiguous translated residues were removed. V3J clonotypes were defined as sequences sharing the same inferred V gene, J gene, and CDR3 amino acid sequence. To compute the percentage overlap between repertoires, the number of shared unique clonotypes was divided by the size of the smaller repertoire. Repertoire richness was assessed with RTK rarefaction, the Chao1 estimator, and Recon v2.1 estimates of unobserved clonotypes. OLGA was used to compute generation probabilities for all TCRbeta clonotypes that the gDNA method yielded from four donors. In its TCRdb copy, this immuneACCESS table keeps in-frame sequences only and misses some clones. Where compared with another copy, unresolved V genes explain less than half of these, and the others have no known cause. D and trimming were read from the DNA, whereas the V and J calls and clone size are those reported in that table. In all, the sample holds about a million clones, and 70% to 80% of those were seen once. The ten largest clones represent approximately 0.95% of the sample.

This sample was taken from a study of shared clonotypes between healthy human individuals (dated by TCRdb to 2020 to 2022). Describing the broader study: The cohort included three men and a couple of women between 18 and 49 years of age. For each donor, CD4 naive and CD4 memory were each run on three plates, CD8 naive on two plates, and CD8 memory on one plate. To estimate repertoire size and how much clonotype sharing occurs between individuals, the study deeply sequenced the blood TCR repertoires of several healthy adults. Libraries were prepared and TCR repertoires were sequenced by different laboratories using diverse techniques, in order to increase sequencing depth and limit assay-specific biases. Between about 0.85 and 10 billion PBMCs per donor were obtained by leukapheresis. Points the paper makes about the study in general: Only blood was sampled, and tissue TCR repertoires likely differ from those in blood. Higher generation probabilities were observed for clonotypes shared by all four sorted-subset donors than for non-shared clonotypes. Sharing across a handful of donors was observed for approximately 5% of naive CD4, over 3% of naive CD8, roughly 2.3% of memory CD4, and around 0.42% of memory CD8 clonotypes. Larger estimated clonotype richness was generally found for naive subsets than for memory subsets. Because the study included a small number of donors, the genetic and exposure-history diversity represented was limited. Pairwise subsampling indicated that sequencing depth was expected to affect the degree of clonotype sharing among donors. Rarefaction of sorted-subset datasets indicated incomplete sequencing despite the large sequencing depth.

The CDR3 numbers 14 residues from cysteine through phenylalanine. Solely the CDR3 DNA is kept, with 42 bases framed from the first base. CDR1 and CDR2 are drawn from the germline V gene: MDHEN, SYDVKM. The V end gives up 5 bases and the J end 3 bases, leaving 3 bases in the junction not matched to a gene. Donors were healthy HIV-negative adults with no recently reported acute infections or vaccinations. Every donor was a Caucasian adult living in Nashville, Tennessee, USA. CD4+ T cells were enriched through magnetic negative selection, after which naive cells were positively selected on CD45RA and the remaining negative fraction served as the memory subset. After blood collection by leukapheresis, PBMCs were isolated using Ficoll-Histopaque density gradient centrifugation and then cryopreserved in the vapor phase of liquid nitrogen. Analytical flow cytometry was used to check the purity and quantity of each magnetically sorted T cell population. Each sorted fraction had its genomic DNA isolated and then quantified by UV absorbance on a Nanodrop 2000c.

The clonotype originates from a man younger than 35 in good health. Some clones in this sample may be carry-over from other donors' samples. Sequencing was performed on memory CD4+ T cells from PBMCs. The cell subset or site label on this specimen signifies: CD45RA-negative fraction. The V and J segments used are TRBV28 and TRBJ1-5; 8 of the junction bases match TRBD1. The CDR3 is CASSRQGFNQPQHF. The DNA is as follows: TGTGCCAGCAGTCGACAGGGGTTCAATCAGCCCCAGCATTTT.